This T cell receptor beta chain was found in a study of shared clonotypes between healthy human individuals (dated by TCRdb to the early 2020s). Concerning the study at large: The cohort included three men and a couple of women between 18 and 49 years of age. For each donor, CD4 naive and CD4 memory were each given three plates, CD8 naive was given two plates, and CD8 memory was given one plate. Blood TCR repertoires of four to six healthy adults were deeply sequenced to estimate repertoire size and the extent of clonotype sharing between individuals. To increase sequencing depth and limit assay-specific biases, different laboratories used diverse techniques to prepare libraries and sequence TCR repertoires. Per donor, leukapheresis produced somewhere between about 0.9 and 10 billion PBMCs.

On the study overall, not on this receptor specifically: The small number of donors limited the genetic and exposure-history diversity represented. Sharing across several donors was observed for roughly 5% of naive CD4, about 4% of naive CD8, about 2.5% of memory CD4, and around 0.4% of memory CD8 clonotypes. Naive subsets generally had larger estimated clonotype richness than memory subsets. Sampling was restricted to blood, and TCR repertoires in tissues likely differ from the TCR repertoires found in blood. Pairwise subsampling led to the expectation that sequencing depth would affect the degree of clonotype sharing among donors. Incomplete sequencing was indicated by rarefaction of sorted-subset datasets, despite the large sequencing depth. Compared with non-shared clonotypes, clonotypes shared by all four sorted-subset donors had higher generation probabilities.

Donors were healthy HIV-negative adults with no recently reported acute infections or vaccinations. Every donor was a Caucasian adult residing in Nashville, Tennessee, USA. CD4+ T cells were enriched through magnetic negative selection, after which naive cells were positively selected on CD45RA and the remaining negative fraction served as the memory subset. Blood was collected by leukapheresis, and PBMCs were isolated by Ficoll-Histopaque density gradient centrifugation and then cryopreserved in liquid nitrogen vapor phase. Purity and quantity of every magnetically sorted T cell population were checked by analytical flow cytometry. Each sorted fraction had its genomic DNA isolated and then quantified by UV absorbance on a Nanodrop 2000c. From its cysteine to its phenylalanine, the CDR3 spans 16 amino acids. Just the 48-base CDR3 DNA is kept, in frame starting at base 1. The germline V gene encodes CDR1 MRHNA and CDR2 SNTAGT. A distance of 15 bases separates the germline ends of V and J, which lose 3 bases and 1 base respectively.

Using the deep immunoSEQ assay, TCR CDR3 regions were amplified from genomic DNA by multiplex PCR. Extracted genomic DNA from each cell subset was spread evenly across all wells of several immunoSEQ 96-well plates, with each plate serving as a replicate. For sorted subsets, roughly 200 ng of genomic DNA, equivalent to around 30,000 T cell genomes, went into each replicate PCR. Purified libraries were measured with a Qubit 3.0 fluorometer, size-checked on a Bioanalyzer 2100, and measured again with the KAPA Library Quantification kit. A separate single-read 150-cycle Illumina NextSeq 550 flow cell was used to sequence each immunoSEQ 96-well plate. In the authors' own workflow: The immunoSEQ output contained only junctional sequences without quality scores, so filtering could not match that applied to full-length reads. To assign V/J genes and CDR3, sequences were annotated using PyIR, a Python wrapper for IgBLAST v1.9, with IMGT germline references. Reads were filtered out if the reads had weak V/J assignments (E-value above 1e-6), no CDR3, stop codons, out-of-frame junctions, or ambiguous translated residues. V3J clonotypes were defined by identical inferred V gene, J gene, and CDR3 amino acid sequence. To compute the percentage overlap between repertoires, the number of shared unique clonotypes was divided by the size of the smaller repertoire. Three approaches were used to assess repertoire richness: RTK rarefaction, the Chao1 estimator, and Recon v2.1 estimates of unobserved clonotypes. For all TCRbeta clonotypes obtained by the gDNA method from a handful of donors, generation probabilities were computed with OLGA. As stored in TCRdb, this immuneACCESS dataset retains in-frame rearrangements with V and J assigned. A fraction of the clones does not appear; measured against another copy, unresolved V genes explain less than half of the discrepancy, and the remainder lacks a known reason. Clone size and V and J calls were adopted from that table, with D and trimming inferred from the DNA. Across this sample there are about 2.3 million clones, with about 90% seen only once. Clones ranked in the top ten supply about 0.36% of the sample.

Concerning this clone: Its specific antigen is unknown. No base-level quality is on record; no much larger clone is a single base apart.

The TCR comes from a man between 18 and 29 years old in good health. Some clones in this sample may be carry-over from other donors' samples. The chain is made from TRBV6-4 and TRBJ1-2, with TRBD1 tentatively as D gene (5 bases match). Sequenced sample: naive CD4+ T cells from PBMCs. Sample cell subset or site, as interpreted from the label and publication: CD45RA+ positively selected. The nucleotides read TGTGCCAGCAGTGAGCTCGGGGCCCCCCATAACTATGGCTACACCTTC. Its translation is CASSELGAPHNYGYTF.